The present T cell receptor beta chain was sequenced within a study of T cell repertoires in cytomegalovirus infection. About the research overall: Public TCR beta signatures were indicative of both CMV infection and a matching HLA type.

This clonotype appeared many times. What it binds is not known. Study-level results: HLA-C-restricted TCR beta clonotypes specific for CMV led the ex vivo response. Cumulative public TCR beta family frequency identified CMV carriers with the relevant HLA.

Via MiXCR, TCRdb re-called the reads, giving one row per CDR3 protein. Here the sample spans roughly 500,000 distinct CDR3 sequences, roughly 12% being singletons. The CDR3 has 15 residues. The J segment lost 3 bases and the V segment lost 7 bases, leaving 9 bases of the junction unmatched. Germline V gene data show CDR1 as LNHDA and CDR2 as SQIVND (reference sequence). The V and J genes are TRBV19 and TRBJ2-1; 7 bases are shared with TRBD2. Specimen: PBMCs. The receptor comes from a human donor in good health (CMV status not recorded). Some clones in this sample may be carry-over from other donors' samples. Here the CDR3 DNA reads TGTGCCAGTACTAGCCCGGGACTAAGCTACAATGAGCAGTTCTTC. Amino acid sequence: CASTSPGLSYNEQFF. The full variable domain, rest sourced from reference TRBV19 and TRBJ2-1, is DGGITQSPKYLFRKEGQNVTLSCEQNLNHDAMYWYRQDPGQGLRLIYYSQIVNDFQKGDIAEGYSVSREKKESFPLTVTSAQKNPTAFYLCASTSPGLSYNEQFFGPGTRLTVL.